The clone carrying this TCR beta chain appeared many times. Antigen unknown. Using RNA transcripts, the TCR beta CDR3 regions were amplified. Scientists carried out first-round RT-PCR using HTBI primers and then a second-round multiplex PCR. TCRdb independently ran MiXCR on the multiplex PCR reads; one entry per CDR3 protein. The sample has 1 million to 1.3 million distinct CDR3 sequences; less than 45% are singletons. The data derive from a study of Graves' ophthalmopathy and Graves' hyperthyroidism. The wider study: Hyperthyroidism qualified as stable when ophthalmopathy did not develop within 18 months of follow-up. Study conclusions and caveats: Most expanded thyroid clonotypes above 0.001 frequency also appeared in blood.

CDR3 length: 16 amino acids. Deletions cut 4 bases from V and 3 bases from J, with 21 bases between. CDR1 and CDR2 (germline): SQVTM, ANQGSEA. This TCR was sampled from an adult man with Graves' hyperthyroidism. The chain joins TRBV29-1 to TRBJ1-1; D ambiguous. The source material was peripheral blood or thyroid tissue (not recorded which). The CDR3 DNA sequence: TGCAGCGTTGTCGTATTAAAGGGCCTAAGTGACACTGAAGCTTTCTTT. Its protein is CSVVVLKGLSDTEAFF.